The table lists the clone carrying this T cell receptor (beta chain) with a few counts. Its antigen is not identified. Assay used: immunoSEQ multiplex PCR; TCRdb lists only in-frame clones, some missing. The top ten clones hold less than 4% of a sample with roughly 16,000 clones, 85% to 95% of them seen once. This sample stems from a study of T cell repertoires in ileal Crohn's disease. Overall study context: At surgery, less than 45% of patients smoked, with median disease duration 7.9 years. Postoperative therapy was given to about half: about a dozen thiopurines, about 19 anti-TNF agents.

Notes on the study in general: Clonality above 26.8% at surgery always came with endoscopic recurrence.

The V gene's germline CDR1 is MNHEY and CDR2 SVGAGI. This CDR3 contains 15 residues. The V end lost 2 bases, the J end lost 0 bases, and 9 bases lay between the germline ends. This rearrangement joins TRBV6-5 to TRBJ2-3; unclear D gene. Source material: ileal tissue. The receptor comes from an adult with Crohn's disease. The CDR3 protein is CASSYERESTDTQYF. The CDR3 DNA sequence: TGTGCCAGCAGTTACGAACGAGAAAGCACAGATACGCAGTATTTT.